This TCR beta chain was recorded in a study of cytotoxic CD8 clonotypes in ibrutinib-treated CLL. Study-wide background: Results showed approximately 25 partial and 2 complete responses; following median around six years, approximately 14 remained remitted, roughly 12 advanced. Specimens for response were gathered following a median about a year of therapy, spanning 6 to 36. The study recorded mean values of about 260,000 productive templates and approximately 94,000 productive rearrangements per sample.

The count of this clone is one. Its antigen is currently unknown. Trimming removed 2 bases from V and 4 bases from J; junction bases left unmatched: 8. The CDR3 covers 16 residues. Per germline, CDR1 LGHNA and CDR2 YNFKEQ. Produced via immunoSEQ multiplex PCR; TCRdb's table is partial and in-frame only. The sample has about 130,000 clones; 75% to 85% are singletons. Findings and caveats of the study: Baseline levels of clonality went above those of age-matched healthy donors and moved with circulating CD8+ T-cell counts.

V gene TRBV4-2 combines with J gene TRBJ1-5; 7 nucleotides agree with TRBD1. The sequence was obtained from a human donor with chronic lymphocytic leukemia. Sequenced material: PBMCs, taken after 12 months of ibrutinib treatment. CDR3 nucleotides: TGTGCCAGCAGCCAAACGGGACAGTCATTGAATCAGCCCCAGCATTTT. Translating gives CASSQTGQSLNQPQHF.